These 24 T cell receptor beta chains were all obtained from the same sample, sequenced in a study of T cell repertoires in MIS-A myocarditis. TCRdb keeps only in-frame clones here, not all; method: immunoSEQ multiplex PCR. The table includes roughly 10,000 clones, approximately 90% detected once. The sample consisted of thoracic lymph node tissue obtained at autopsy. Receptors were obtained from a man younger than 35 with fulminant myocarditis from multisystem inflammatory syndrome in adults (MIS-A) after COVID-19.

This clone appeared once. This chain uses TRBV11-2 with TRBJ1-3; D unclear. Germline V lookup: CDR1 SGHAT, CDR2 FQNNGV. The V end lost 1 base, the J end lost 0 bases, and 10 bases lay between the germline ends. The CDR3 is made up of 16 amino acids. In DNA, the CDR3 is TGTGCCAGCAGCTTAGCTGGAGGGTACTCTGGAAACACCATATATTTT. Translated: CASSLAGGYSGNTIYF.

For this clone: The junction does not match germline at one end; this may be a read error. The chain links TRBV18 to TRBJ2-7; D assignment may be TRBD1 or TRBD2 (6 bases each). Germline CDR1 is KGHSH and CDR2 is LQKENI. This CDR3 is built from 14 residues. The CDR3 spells CASSPVGGSNEQYF. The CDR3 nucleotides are TGTGCCAGCTCACCGGTCGGGGGCTCCAACGAGCAGTACTTC. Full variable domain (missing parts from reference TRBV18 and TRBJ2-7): NAGVMQNPRHLVRRRGQEARLRCSPMKGHSHVYWYRQLPEEGLKFMVYLQKENIIDESGMPKERFSAEFPKEGPSILRIQQVVRGDSAAYFCASSPVGGSNEQYFGPGTRLTVT.

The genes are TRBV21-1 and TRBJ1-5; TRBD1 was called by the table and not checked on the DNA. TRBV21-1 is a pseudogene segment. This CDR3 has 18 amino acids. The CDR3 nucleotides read TGTGCCAGCAGCAAAGTAGACACAGGGCCACCGTGGGAGCAGCCCCAGCATTTT. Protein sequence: CASSKVDTGPPWEQPQHF.

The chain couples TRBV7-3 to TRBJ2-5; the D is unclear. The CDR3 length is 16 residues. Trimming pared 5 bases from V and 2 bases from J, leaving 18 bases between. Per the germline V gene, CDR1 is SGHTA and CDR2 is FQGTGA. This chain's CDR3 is CASSRTATLRQETQYF. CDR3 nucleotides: TGTGCCAGCAGCCGGACGGCTACCCTCCGGCAAGAGACCCAGTACTTC.

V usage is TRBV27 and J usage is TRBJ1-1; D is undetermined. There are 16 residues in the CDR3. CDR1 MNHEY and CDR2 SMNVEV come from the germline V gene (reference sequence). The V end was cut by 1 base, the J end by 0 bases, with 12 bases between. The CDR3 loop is CASSLLSRGMNTEAFF. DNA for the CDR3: TGTGCCAGCAGTTTATTGTCGAGAGGAATGAACACTGAAGCTTTCTTT.

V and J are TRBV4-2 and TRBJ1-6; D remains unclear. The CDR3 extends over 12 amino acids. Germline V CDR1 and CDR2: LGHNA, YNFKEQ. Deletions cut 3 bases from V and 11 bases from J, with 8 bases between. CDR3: CASSQGPPPLHF. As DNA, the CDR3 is TGTGCCAGCAGCCAGGGTCCCCCACCCCTCCACTTT.

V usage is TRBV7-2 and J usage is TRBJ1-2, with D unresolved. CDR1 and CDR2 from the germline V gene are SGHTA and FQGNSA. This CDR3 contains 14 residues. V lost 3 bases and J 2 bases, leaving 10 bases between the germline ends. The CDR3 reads CASSFYTRNYGYTF. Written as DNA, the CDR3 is TGTGCCAGCAGCTTTTATACACGAAACTATGGCTACACCTTC.

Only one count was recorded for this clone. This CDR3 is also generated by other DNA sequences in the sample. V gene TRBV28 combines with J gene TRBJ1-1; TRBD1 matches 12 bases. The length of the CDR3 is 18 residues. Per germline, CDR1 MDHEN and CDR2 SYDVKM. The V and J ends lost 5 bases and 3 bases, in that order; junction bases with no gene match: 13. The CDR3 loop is CASSLTGTGGALDTEAFF. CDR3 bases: TGTGCCAGCAGTCTCACCGGGACAGGGGGCGCATTGGACACTGAAGCTTTCTTT.

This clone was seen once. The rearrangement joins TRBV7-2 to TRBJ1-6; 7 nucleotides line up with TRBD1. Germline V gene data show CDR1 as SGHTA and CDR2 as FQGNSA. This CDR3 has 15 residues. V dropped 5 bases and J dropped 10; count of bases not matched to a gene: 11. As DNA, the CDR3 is TGTGCCAGCAGCGTATACAGGGGAATAGGGTCACCCCTCCACTTT. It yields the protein CASSVYRGIGSPLHF.

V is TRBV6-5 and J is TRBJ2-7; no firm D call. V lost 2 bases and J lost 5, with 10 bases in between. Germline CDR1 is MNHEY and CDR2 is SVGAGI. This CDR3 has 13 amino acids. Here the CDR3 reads CASSYGQTHEQYF. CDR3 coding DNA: TGTGCCAGCAGTTACGGGCAGACCCACGAGCAGTACTTC.

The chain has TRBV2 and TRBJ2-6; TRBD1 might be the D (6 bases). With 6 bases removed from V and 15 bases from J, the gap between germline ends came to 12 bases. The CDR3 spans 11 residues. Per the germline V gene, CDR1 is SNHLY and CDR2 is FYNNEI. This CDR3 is CASRDRDTLTF. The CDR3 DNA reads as TGTGCCAGCAGAGACCGGGACACCCTGACTTTC.

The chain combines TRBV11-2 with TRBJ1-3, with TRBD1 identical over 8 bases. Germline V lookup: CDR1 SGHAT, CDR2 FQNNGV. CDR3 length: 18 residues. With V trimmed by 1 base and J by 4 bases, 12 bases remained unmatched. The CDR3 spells CASSLVRIRTGFGNTIYF. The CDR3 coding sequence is TGTGCCAGCAGCTTAGTAAGAATCAGGACAGGGTTCGGAAACACCATATATTTT.

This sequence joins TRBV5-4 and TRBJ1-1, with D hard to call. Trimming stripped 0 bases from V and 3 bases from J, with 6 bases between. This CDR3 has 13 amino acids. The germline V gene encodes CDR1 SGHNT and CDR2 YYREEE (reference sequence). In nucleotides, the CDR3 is TGTGCCAGCAGCTTGGGTCAGTACACTGAAGCTTTCTTT. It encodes CASSLGQYTEAFF.

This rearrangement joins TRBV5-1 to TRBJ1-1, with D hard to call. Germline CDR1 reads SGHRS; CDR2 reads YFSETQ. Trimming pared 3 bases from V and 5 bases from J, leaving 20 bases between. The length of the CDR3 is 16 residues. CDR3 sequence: CASSSSLSRAGTEAFF. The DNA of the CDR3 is TGCGCCAGCAGCTCTTCCCTAAGCCGGGCGGGGACTGAAGCTTTCTTT.

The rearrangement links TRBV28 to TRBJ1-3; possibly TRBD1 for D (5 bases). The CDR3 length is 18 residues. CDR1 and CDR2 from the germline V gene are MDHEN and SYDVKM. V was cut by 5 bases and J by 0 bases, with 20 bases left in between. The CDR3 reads CASSTRDAVLTSGNTIYF. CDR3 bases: TGTGCCAGCAGTACCCGGGACGCTGTCTTAACCTCTGGAAACACCATATATTTT.

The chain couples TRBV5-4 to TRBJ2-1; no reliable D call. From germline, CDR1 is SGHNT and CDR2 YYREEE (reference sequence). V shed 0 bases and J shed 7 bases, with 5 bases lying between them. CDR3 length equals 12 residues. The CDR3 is CASSLDNNEQFF. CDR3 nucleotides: TGTGCCAGCAGCTTGGATAATAATGAGCAGTTCTTC. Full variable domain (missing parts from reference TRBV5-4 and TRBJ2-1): ETGVTQSPTHLIKTRGQQVTLRCSSQSGHNTVSWYQQALGQGPQFIFQYYREEENGRGNFPPRFSGLQFPNYSSELNVNALELDDSALYLCASSLDNNEQFFGPGTRLTVL.

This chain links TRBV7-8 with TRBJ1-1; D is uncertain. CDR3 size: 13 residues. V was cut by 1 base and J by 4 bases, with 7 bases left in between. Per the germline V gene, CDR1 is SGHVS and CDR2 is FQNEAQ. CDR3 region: CASSLERSTEAFF. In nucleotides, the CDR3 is TGTGCCAGCAGCTTAGAACGGAGCACTGAAGCTTTCTTT.

In DNA form, the CDR3 reads TGTGCCAGCAGTTCACCGGGGACAGCGGAGAAAAACACTGAAGCTTTCTTT. Amino acids: CASSSPGTAEKNTEAFF. The chain uses TRBV28 and TRBJ1-1; 7 positions match TRBD1. The CDR3 has 17 residues. Germline V lookup: CDR1 MDHEN, CDR2 SYDVKM. V shed 4 bases and J 2 bases; nucleotides not matched to a gene: 13.

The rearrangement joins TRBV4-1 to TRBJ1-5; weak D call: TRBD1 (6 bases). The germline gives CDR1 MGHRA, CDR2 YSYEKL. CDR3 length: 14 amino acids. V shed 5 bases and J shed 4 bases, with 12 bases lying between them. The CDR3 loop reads CASSFRDINQPQHF. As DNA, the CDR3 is TGCGCCAGCAGCTTCAGGGACATAAATCAGCCCCAGCATTTT.

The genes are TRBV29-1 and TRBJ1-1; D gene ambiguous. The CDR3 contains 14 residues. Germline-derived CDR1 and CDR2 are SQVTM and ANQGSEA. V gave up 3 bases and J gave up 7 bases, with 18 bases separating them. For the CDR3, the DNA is TGCAGCGTTGACAACGCCAGGCCAATCTTTGAAGCTTTCTTT. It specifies CSVDNARPIFEAFF.

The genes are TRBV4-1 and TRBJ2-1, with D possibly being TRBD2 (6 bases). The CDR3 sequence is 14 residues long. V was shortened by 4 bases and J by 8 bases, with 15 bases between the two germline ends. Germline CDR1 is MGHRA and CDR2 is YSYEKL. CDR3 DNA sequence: TGCGCCAGCAGCCGGAGACTAGTCCTCGATGAGCAGTTCTTC. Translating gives CASSRRLVLDEQFF.

CDR3 amino acids: CASTSKGSNQPQHF. DNA for the CDR3: TGTGCCAGCACCTCGAAGGGGAGCAATCAGCCCCAGCATTTT. The rearrangement joins TRBV6-5 to TRBJ1-5; D may be TRBD1 (5 bases). CDR3 length: 14 residues. In germline, CDR1 is MNHEY, CDR2 SVGAGI. V lost 7 bases and J lost 1, with 11 bases in between.

In DNA, the CDR3 is TGTGCCAGCAGTGAAGCCACAGGGAGTACCGGGGAGCTGTTTTTT. It yields the protein CASSEATGSTGELFF. The chain employs TRBV6-1 and TRBJ2-2; D is possibly TRBD1 (6 bases). CDR3 length: 15 amino acids. The V end lost 0 bases, the J end lost 5 bases, and 10 bases lay between the germline ends. Germline-derived CDR1 and CDR2 are MNHNS and SASEGT.

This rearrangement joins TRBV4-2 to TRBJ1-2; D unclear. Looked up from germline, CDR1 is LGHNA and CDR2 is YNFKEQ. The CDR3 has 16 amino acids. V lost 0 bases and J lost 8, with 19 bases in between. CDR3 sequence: CASSQDPRVGLSGYTF. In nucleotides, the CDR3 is TGTGCCAGCAGCCAAGATCCCCGGGTAGGGCTGAGCGGCTACACCTTC.